This TCR beta chain was recorded in a study of blood T cell repertoires in COVID-19. Study-wide background: Samples of COVID-19 (acute and convalescent) were obtained from the United States, Italy and Spain. PBMCs, B-cell-depleted T cells, or T cells were the source of the cDNA or gDNA that made up the material.

How the authors handled the data: Estimates of nucleated cell counts were drawn from the amplification of reference gene primers. TCRdb keeps only in-frame clones here, not all; method: immunoSEQ multiplex PCR. The DNA was the basis for D and trimming; V, J and clone size are from that table. This table has fewer than 40,000 clones, about 85% appearing once. Germline CDR1 is SGHVS and CDR2 is FNYEAQ. V lost 5 bases and J 0 bases, leaving 18 bases between the germline ends. The length of the CDR3 is 17 residues. The chain employs TRBV7-6 and TRBJ2-3, with a weak D call TRBD1 (6 bases). What was sequenced was peripheral blood. The sequence was obtained from a woman older than 75 with active or convalescent COVID-19. The CDR3 DNA follows: TGTGCCAGCAGCGAAGGCCGAACAGGGTTTAGCACAGATACGCAGTATTTT. Residues: CASSEGRTGFSTDTQYF. The full variable domain, in which reference TRBV7-6 and TRBJ2-3 provide the parts outside the CDR3, is GAGVSQSPRYKVTKRGQDVALRCDPISGHVSLYWYRQALGQGPEFLTYFNYEAQQDKSGLPNDRFSAERPEGSISTLTIQRTEQRDSAMYRCASSEGRTGFSTDTQYFGPGTRLTVL.